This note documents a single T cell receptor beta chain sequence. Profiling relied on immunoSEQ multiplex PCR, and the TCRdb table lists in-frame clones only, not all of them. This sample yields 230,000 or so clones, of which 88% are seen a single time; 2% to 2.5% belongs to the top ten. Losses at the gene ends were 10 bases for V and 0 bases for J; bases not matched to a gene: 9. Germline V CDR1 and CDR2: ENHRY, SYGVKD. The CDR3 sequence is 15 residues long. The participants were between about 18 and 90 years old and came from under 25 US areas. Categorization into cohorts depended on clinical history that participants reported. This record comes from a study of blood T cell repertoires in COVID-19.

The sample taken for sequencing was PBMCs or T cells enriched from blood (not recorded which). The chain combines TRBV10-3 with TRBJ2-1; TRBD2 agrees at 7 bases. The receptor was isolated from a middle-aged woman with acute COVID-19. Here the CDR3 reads CATYPGGGSYNEQFF. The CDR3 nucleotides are TGTGCCACTTATCCCGGCGGGGGCTCCTACAATGAGCAGTTCTTC.